Each of the 31 T cell receptor beta chains below was sequenced from the same sample in a study of blood T cell repertoires in COVID-19. Sequenced by immunoSEQ multiplex PCR; TCRdb stores in-frame clones only, minus some. The sample lists tens of thousands of clones, 80% to 90% occurring once. Sequenced: peripheral blood. Source of these receptors: a human donor in a cohort sampled during active COVID-19. The donor label of this sample is uncertain.

Only one count was recorded for this clone. The chain has TRBV2 and TRBJ2-7; TRBD1 agrees at 9 bases. CDR1 is SNHLY and CDR2 is FYNNEI in the germline V gene. The CDR3 spans 14 residues. Trimming removed 2 bases from V and 9 bases from J; junction bases left unmatched: 8. Written as DNA, the CDR3 is TGTGCCAGCAGTGAAAGAAACAGGGGGCAGGGGCAGTACTTC. Its protein is CASSERNRGQGQYF.

The rearrangement joins TRBV6-6 to TRBJ1-5, with D perhaps TRBD1 (6 bases). Germline V CDR1 and CDR2: MNHNY, SVGAGI (reference sequence). The V end was cut by 6 bases, the J end by 7 bases, with 16 bases between. The CDR3 has 14 residues. The DNA of the CDR3 is TGTGCCAGCAGGTCACCGACAGGAGAACAGCCCCAGCATTTT. Protein: CASRSPTGEQPQHF.

This chain uses TRBV27 with TRBJ2-7; no clear D gene. The CDR3 consists of 13 residues. V lost 6 bases and J lost 4, with 13 bases in between. In germline, CDR1 is MNHEY, CDR2 SMNVEV (reference sequence). The CDR3 protein is CASSLDGFYEQYF. For the CDR3, the DNA is TGTGCCAGCAGCCTCGACGGGTTTTACGAGCAGTACTTC.

CDR3 sequence (DNA): TGCGCCAGCAGCTTGGGGGGAGATAGAGACGAGCAGTACTTC. Amino acid sequence: CASSLGGDRDEQYF. V is TRBV5-1 and J is TRBJ2-7; TRBD2 might be the D (5 bases). The CDR3 loop spans 14 amino acids. V was shortened by 0 bases and J by 5 bases, with 12 bases between the two germline ends. Germline-derived CDR1 and CDR2 are SGHRS and YFSETQ.

The chain combines TRBV19 with TRBJ2-1; 15 bases line up with TRBD2. Trimming at V came to 8 bases and at J to 0 bases, leaving 11 bases not matched to a gene. This CDR3 region has 19 residues. CDR1 and CDR2 from the germline V gene are LNHDA and SQIVND (reference sequence). Here the CDR3 reads CASVRTGLAGGGSYNEQFF. CDR3 sequence (DNA): TGTGCCAGTGTAAGGACGGGACTAGCGGGGGGCGGCTCCTACAATGAGCAGTTCTTC. Complete variable domain (other parts from reference TRBV19 and TRBJ2-1): DGGITQSPKYLFRKEGQNVTLSCEQNLNHDAMYWYRQDPGQGLRLIYYSQIVNDFQKGDIAEGYSVSREKKESFPLTVTSAQKNPTAFYLCASVRTGLAGGGSYNEQFFGPGTRLTVL.

The chain uses TRBV14 and TRBJ2-7, with D perhaps matching TRBD2 (6 bases). Trimming shortened V by 1 base and J by 5 bases, and 18 bases separated the two germline ends. CDR1 is SGHDN and CDR2 is FVKESK in the germline V gene. The CDR3 covers 16 residues. As DNA, the CDR3 is TGTGCCAGCAGCCAAGTCGCGGGACCTCGGCCCAACGAGCAGTACTTC. This translates into CASSQVAGPRPNEQYF.

The CDR3 protein is CASSPGFEELFF. The CDR3 DNA reads as TGTGCCAGCAGCCCCGGTTTTGAGGAGCTGTTTTTT. V is TRBV9 and J is TRBJ2-2; D unclear. Germline loops: CDR1 SGDLS, CDR2 YYNGEE. Trimming cost V 4 bases and J 10 bases, with 11 bases left between them. This CDR3 has 12 residues.

This clone has a handful of counts. The chain links TRBV4-2 to TRBJ2-2, with 10 bases aligning to TRBD2. Per the germline V gene, CDR1 is LGHNA and CDR2 is YNFKEQ. This CDR3 has 19 amino acids. Unmatched junction bases numbered 11, after V lost 0 bases and J lost 4 bases. The CDR3 spells CASSQDRLAGVSRTGELFF. For the CDR3, the DNA is TGTGCCAGCAGCCAAGACCGCCTAGCGGGGGTCTCTCGCACCGGGGAGCTGTTTTTT.

V gene TRBV9 combines with J gene TRBJ2-3; D is perhaps TRBD1 (6 bases). CDR1 is SGDLS, CDR2 YYNGEE, per germline. The CDR3 has 14 amino acids. Trimming stripped 3 bases from V and 5 bases from J, with 13 bases between. This CDR3 reads CASSASSRGDTQYF. The DNA of the CDR3 is TGTGCCAGCAGCGCCAGCTCCAGGGGAGATACGCAGTATTTT.

J is TRBJ1-1 and V is TRBV6-1, with D possibly TRBD1 on 5 matching bases. This CDR3 comprises 14 residues. The V end was cut by 2 bases, the J end by 2 bases, with 9 bases between. Germline CDR1 and CDR2: MNHNS and SASEGT. CDR3 protein: CASSEWQGNTEAFF. The CDR3 bases are TGTGCCAGCAGTGAATGGCAGGGAAACACTGAAGCTTTCTTT.

The chain links TRBV10-3 to TRBJ1-5, with D possibly being TRBD1 (6 bases). Trimming took 3 bases from V and 6 from J, leaving 12 bases between them. CDR1 is ENHRY, CDR2 SYGVKD, per germline. This CDR3 has 14 residues. CDR3 residues: CAISDRGEGQPQHF. CDR3 DNA: TGTGCCATCAGTGACAGGGGAGAGGGTCAGCCCCAGCATTTT.

This clone was found once. The CDR3 coding sequence is TGTGCCAGCAGCGAGACAGACACCGGGGAGCTGTTTTTT. Its translation is CASSETDTGELFF. V is TRBV9 and J is TRBJ2-2, with D possibly being TRBD1 (5 bases). Trimming stripped 3 bases from V and 3 bases from J, with 6 bases between. The V gene's germline CDR1 is SGDLS and CDR2 YYNGEE. The CDR3 has 13 residues.

The rearrangement joins TRBV25-1 to TRBJ2-7; 9 positions match TRBD1. Germline CDR1 is MGHDK and CDR2 is SYGVNS. The CDR3 contains 13 residues. V was clipped by 7 bases and J by 7 bases; unmatched bases: 8. The CDR3 is CASTKGQGLEQYF. Here the CDR3 DNA reads TGTGCCAGCACGAAGGGACAGGGTTTAGAGCAGTACTTC.

The V call is TRBV6-5, the J call TRBJ2-2, with 7 bases identical to TRBD1. The ends lost 0 bases at V and 0 bases at J; junction bases unmatched: 1. Germline CDR1 reads MNHEY; CDR2 reads SVGAGI. The CDR3 covers 16 residues. The CDR3 DNA sequence: TGTGCCAGCAGTTACTCGGGACAGACGAACACCGGGGAGCTGTTTTTT. Its translation: CASSYSGQTNTGELFF.

The chain carries TRBV3-1 (or the pseudogene TRBV3-2) and TRBJ2-1; 12 bases map to TRBD2. Per the germline V gene, CDR1 is LGHDT and CDR2 is YNNKEL (reference sequence). The CDR3 totals 17 residues. V was pared by 5 bases and J by 0 bases, with 5 bases of the junction left unmatched. CDR3: CASSLTSGSPSYNEQFF. As DNA, the CDR3 is TGTGCCAGCAGCTTGACTAGCGGGAGCCCCTCCTACAATGAGCAGTTCTTC.

The chain carries TRBV13 and TRBJ1-5; D might be TRBD1 (5 bases). The V end lost 5 bases, the J end lost 6 bases, and 8 bases lay between the germline ends. The CDR3 totals 12 residues. CDR1 is PRHDT and CDR2 is FYEKMQ in the germline V gene (reference sequence). CDR3 DNA: TGTGCCAGCAGCGAAAGGGGTCAGCCCCAGCATTTT. It codes for CASSERGQPQHF.

This clone was observed a few times. The chain has TRBV12-3 or TRBV12-4 and TRBJ2-7; 8 bases match TRBD1. Trimming at V came to 3 bases and at J to 6 bases, leaving 4 bases not matched to a gene. This CDR3 has 13 amino acids. CDR3 region: CASSFGQGGEQYF. The CDR3 DNA reads as TGTGCCAGCAGTTTCGGACAGGGAGGCGAGCAGTACTTC.

This chain uses TRBV7-2 with TRBJ2-5; 8 bases are shared with TRBD2. This CDR3 comprises 16 residues. V gave up 6 bases and J gave up 4 bases; unmatched junction bases: 13. Looked up from germline, CDR1 is SGHTA and CDR2 is FQGNSA. Here the CDR3 DNA reads TGTGCCAGCAGACCCACCCCGGGGGGGCTGGGAGAGACCCAGTACTTC. Translating it yields CASRPTPGGLGETQYF.

The CDR3 DNA follows: TGTGCCAGCAGCTTGATTGGGGCGGGGGCAGGCACAGATACGCAGTATTTT. It codes for CASSLIGAGAGTDTQYF. The chain joins TRBV7-2 to TRBJ2-3; possibly TRBD2 for D (7 bases). This CDR3 is 17 amino acids long. Germline assignment: CDR1 SGHTA and CDR2 FQGNSA. V was pared by 3 bases and J by 1 base, with 17 bases between.

CDR3 sequence (DNA): TGCGCCAGCAGCCTTCACGGGTATGAGCAGTTCTTC. It codes for CASSLHGYEQFF. The V gene is TRBV4-1, the J gene TRBJ2-1; D unclear. Germline lookup yields CDR1 MGHRA and CDR2 YSYEKL. CDR3 length: 12 amino acids. Trimming shortened V by 4 bases and J by 8 bases, and 9 bases separated the two germline ends.

This clone was observed a few times. The CDR3 DNA is TGTGCCAGCAGCCTAGGACAGGGGAGGGGAACCGGGGAGCTGTTTTTT. Residues: CASSLGQGRGTGELFF. V gene TRBV5-4 combines with J gene TRBJ2-2; 9 bases agree with TRBD1. The germline CDR1 and CDR2 sequences are SGHNT and YYREEE (reference sequence). V was clipped by 4 bases and J by 5 bases; unmatched bases: 9. This CDR3 is built from 16 residues.

The chain links TRBV19 to TRBJ2-3, with 13 bases that match TRBD2. Per germline, CDR1 LNHDA and CDR2 SQIVND (reference sequence). The CDR3 runs to 16 residues. V was clipped by 5 bases and J by 1 base; unmatched bases: 3. This chain's CDR3 is CASSAGLAGGTDTQYF. The CDR3 region has the DNA TGTGCCAGTAGTGCCGGACTAGCGGGGGGCACAGATACGCAGTATTTT.

The chain joins TRBV11-2 to TRBJ2-3; D gene unclear. With 5 bases removed from V and 0 bases from J, the gap between germline ends came to 12 bases. CDR3 length: 15 residues. Germline V CDR1 and CDR2: SGHAT, FQNNGV. CDR3 loop: CASSPWRSSTDTQYF. CDR3 sequence (DNA): TGTGCCAGCAGCCCTTGGCGGTCTAGCACAGATACGCAGTATTTT.

This clone appeared a single time. V gene TRBV5-8 combines with J gene TRBJ2-1, with D maybe TRBD1 (6 bases). The ends were cut back, 3 bases at V and 9 bases at J, with 22 bases in the middle. The V gene's germline CDR1 is SGHTS and CDR2 YDEGEE. CDR3 length: 16 amino acids. CDR3 DNA: TGTGCCAGCAGCTCCAGGATTCTGGGGGCGTGGGGTGAGCAGTTCTTC. This encodes CASSSRILGAWGEQFF.

On this clone itself: The identical CDR3 is also encoded by other nucleotide sequences in the sample. J is TRBJ2-1 and V is TRBV4-3; no definite D call. Trimming took off 1 base at V and 10 bases at J, with 5 bases between the two ends. Per the germline V gene, CDR1 is LGHNA and CDR2 is YSLEER. The CDR3 is made up of 11 amino acids. This CDR3 reads CASSQGREQFF. CDR3 sequence (DNA): TGCGCCAGCAGCCAAGGTCGGGAGCAGTTCTTC.

Only a few counts were recorded for this clone. This chain links TRBV18 with TRBJ2-7; tentatively, D is TRBD1 (5 bases). V lost 2 bases to trimming and J lost 0 bases, with 11 bases between them. Germline V lookup: CDR1 KGHSH, CDR2 LQKENI. The CDR3 totals 15 residues. CDR3 DNA: TGTGCCAGCTCACCAAGCGACAGAGCCTCCTACGAGCAGTACTTC. Translation: CASSPSDRASYEQYF.

The chain recombines TRBV7-2 with TRBJ2-5; TRBD2 agrees at 7 bases. CDR1 SGHTA and CDR2 FQGNSA come from the germline V gene. This CDR3 spans 14 amino acids. Germline trimming cut 5 bases from V and 5 bases from J; bases unmatched to any gene: 8. CDR3 amino acids: CASSTRLAGETQYF. The DNA for the CDR3 is TGTGCCAGCAGCACCCGACTAGCCGGGGAGACCCAGTACTTC.

This chain links TRBV14 with TRBJ2-3; TRBD2 matches at 13 bases. The CDR3 spans 16 residues. Germline V CDR1 and CDR2: SGHDN, FVKESK. The ends lost 8 bases at V and 2 bases at J; junction bases unmatched: 7. In nucleotides, the CDR3 is TGTGCCAGCGGCCCGGGACTAGCGGGGATCACAGATACGCAGTATTTT. Its protein is CASGPGLAGITDTQYF.

The V and J genes are TRBV18 and TRBJ2-7; D might be TRBD2 (6 bases). Germline-derived CDR1 and CDR2 are KGHSH and LQKENI. Trimming took off 3 bases at V and 6 bases at J, with 9 bases between the two ends. This CDR3 contains 12 residues. The CDR3 loop is CASSPDGGEQYF. In DNA, the CDR3 is TGTGCCAGCTCACCGGACGGGGGCGAGCAGTACTTC.

This rearrangement joins TRBV3-1 (or the pseudogene TRBV3-2) to TRBJ1-1; the match to TRBD1 covers 8 bases. Germline V gene lookup returns CDR1 LGHDT and CDR2 YNNKEL (reference sequence). This CDR3 spans 13 amino acids. V lost 4 bases, J lost 4 bases, and 2 bases stayed unmatched. In nucleotides, the CDR3 is TGTGCCAGCAGCCGTGGACAGGGCACTGAAGCTTTCTTT. Translation: CASSRGQGTEAFF.

The rearrangement uses TRBV5-1 and TRBJ2-1, with D tentatively TRBD2 (7 bases). In germline, CDR1 is SGHRS, CDR2 YFSETQ. This CDR3 has 16 amino acids. V gave up 3 bases and J gave up 4 bases, with 17 bases separating them. This CDR3 is CASSYRGASIYNEQFF. The CDR3 DNA reads as TGCGCCAGCAGCTATCGGGGGGCGTCCATTTACAATGAGCAGTTCTTC.